Ten or more counts support the clone carrying this T cell receptor beta chain. The antigen remains undetermined. TCRdb re-called the reads with MiXCR, one entry per CDR3 protein. The sample lists approximately 490,000 distinct CDR3 sequences, 10% to 12% occurring once. J lost 0 bases, V lost 6 bases, and 10 bases had no gene match. This CDR3 contains 18 residues. Germline CDR1 LGHDT, CDR2 YNNKEL (reference sequence). This sample is drawn from a study of T cell repertoires in cytomegalovirus infection. Study as a whole: Public TCR beta signatures were indicative of both CMV infection and a matching HLA type. Study-wide results and limits: Cumulative public TCR beta family frequency identified carriers of CMV plus the relevant HLA. HLA-C-restricted CMV clonotypes gave the most frequent clonotype in two of eight donors.

This chain connects TRBV3-1 to TRBJ2-6, with 8 bases lining up with TRBD1. The sequenced material came from PBMCs. This receptor was identified in a human donor in good health (CMV status not recorded). Some clones in this sample may be carry-over from other donors' samples. The CDR3 DNA follows: TGTGCCAGCAGTCATCTACAGGGGGAGATCTCTGGGGCCAACGTCCTGACTTTC. Translation: CASSHLQGEISGANVLTF.